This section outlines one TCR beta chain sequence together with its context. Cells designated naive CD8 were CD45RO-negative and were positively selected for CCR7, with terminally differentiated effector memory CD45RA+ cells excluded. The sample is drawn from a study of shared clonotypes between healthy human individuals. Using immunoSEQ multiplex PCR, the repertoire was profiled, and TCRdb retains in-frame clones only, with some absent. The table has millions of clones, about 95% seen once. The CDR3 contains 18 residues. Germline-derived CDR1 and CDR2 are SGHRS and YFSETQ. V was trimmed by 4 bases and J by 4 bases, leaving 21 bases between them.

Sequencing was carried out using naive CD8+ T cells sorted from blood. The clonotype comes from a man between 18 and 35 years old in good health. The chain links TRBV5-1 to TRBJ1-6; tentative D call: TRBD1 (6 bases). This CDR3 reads CASSQKPQDSGYNSPLHF. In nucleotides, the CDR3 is TGCGCCAGCAGCCAGAAACCACAGGACAGCGGGTATAATTCACCCCTCCACTTT.